This passage covers 23 T cell receptor beta chains from one sample sequenced in a study of cytomegalovirus exposure and HLA in healthy donors. It was with 60 Vbeta and 13 Jbeta primers that the PCR ran. Generated by immunoSEQ multiplex PCR, the TCRdb table keeps only in-frame clones and is missing some. In the table there are 150,000 to 200,000 clones, about 83% of which are singletons. Material for sequencing was PBMCs. The receptors originated from a woman in her twenties or thirties in good health and CMV-seropositive.

The chain is built from TRBV5-6 and TRBJ2-7; TRBD2 agrees at 14 bases. With 0 bases clipped from V and 1 base from J, the junction kept 3 bases outside the gene matches. This CDR3 has 17 residues. Per germline, CDR1 SGHDT and CDR2 YYEEEE. The CDR3 loop is CASSLARTSGGSYEQYF. DNA of the CDR3: TGTGCCAGCAGCTTGGCGCGGACTAGCGGGGGGTCCTACGAGCAGTACTTC.

V gene TRBV19 combines with J gene TRBJ1-1; 7 bases agree with TRBD1. The CDR3 totals 14 residues. V dropped 8 bases and J dropped 3; count of bases not matched to a gene: 9. Germline lookup yields CDR1 LNHDA and CDR2 SQIVND (reference sequence). CDR3 sequence: CASRLTGDHTEAFF. Here the CDR3 DNA reads TGTGCCAGTCGCCTTACAGGGGACCACACTGAAGCTTTCTTT. Full variable domain (rest looked up from reference TRBV19 and TRBJ1-1): DGGITQSPKYLFRKEGQNVTLSCEQNLNHDAMYWYRQDPGQGLRLIYYSQIVNDFQKGDIAEGYSVSREKKESFPLTVTSAQKNPTAFYLCASRLTGDHTEAFFGQGTRLTVV.

The chain uses TRBV5-1 and TRBJ1-2, with a tentative D call TRBD1 (5 bases). Germline values: CDR1 SGHRS, CDR2 YFSETQ. The length of the CDR3 is 15 residues. V was trimmed by 3 bases and J by 6 bases, leaving 18 bases between them. Here the CDR3 reads CASSSTGAEGDGYTF. Written as DNA, the CDR3 is TGCGCCAGCAGCTCCACAGGAGCAGAAGGGGATGGCTACACCTTC. Variable domain in full (rest from reference TRBV5-1 and TRBJ1-2): KAGVTQTPRYLIKTRGQQVTLSCSPISGHRSVSWYQQTPGQGLQFLFEYFSETQRNKGNFPGRFSGRQFSNSRSEMNVSTLELGDSALYLCASSSTGAEGDGYTFGSGTRLTVV.

V and J are TRBV25-1 and TRBJ1-1; D is unresolved. Germline V gene sequence: CDR1 MGHDK, CDR2 SYGVNS. This CDR3 spans 13 amino acids. Trimming shortened V by 4 bases and J by 3 bases, and 9 bases separated the two germline ends. This CDR3 is CASSASVYTEAFF. DNA for the CDR3: TGTGCCAGCAGTGCAAGCGTTTACACTGAAGCTTTCTTT.

This clone has a handful of counts. The junction departs from the called germline gene at one end, perhaps through a read error. The J gene is TRBJ1-4, the V gene TRBV2; maybe TRBD1 (5 bases). Germline CDR1 and CDR2: SNHLY and FYNNEI. This CDR3 contains 12 residues. This CDR3 is CSGGATNEKLFF. CDR3 DNA: TGCTCGGGGGGGGCAACTAATGAAAAACTGTTTTTT. Combining the CDR3 with reference TRBV2 and TRBJ1-4 gives the whole variable domain EPEVTQTPSHQVTQMGQEVILRCVPISNHLYFYWYRQILGQKVEFLVSFYNNEISEKSEIFDDQFSVERPDGSNFTLKIRSTKLEDSAMYFCSGGATNEKLFFGSGTQLSVL.

The chain links TRBV7-9 to TRBJ2-7; 7 bases agree with TRBD2. CDR3 size: 14 residues. J lost 1 base, V lost 1 base, and 1 base had no gene match. Germline V gene lookup returns CDR1 SEHNR and CDR2 FQNEAQ (reference sequence). The CDR3 sequence is CASSLGGGSYEQYF. As DNA, the CDR3 is TGTGCCAGCAGCTTAGGGGGGGGATCCTACGAGCAGTACTTC.

This chain connects TRBV6-6 to TRBJ2-7; 9 nucleotides line up with TRBD1. Trimming at V came to 7 bases and at J to 3 bases, leaving 10 bases not matched to a gene. Germline assignment: CDR1 MNHNY and CDR2 SVGAGI (reference sequence). CDR3 length: 15 residues. CDR3 DNA sequence: TGTGCCAGCACCCCGCCGGGACAGGGATTCTACGAGCAGTACTTC. As protein: CASTPPGQGFYEQYF.

J is TRBJ2-7 and V is TRBV6-6, with D possibly being TRBD1 (6 bases). Trimming removed 6 bases from V and 4 bases from J, with 13 bases in between. The CDR3 has 13 amino acids. Germline loops: CDR1 MNHNY, CDR2 SVGAGI (reference sequence). The chain's CDR3 is CASRITGLYEQYF. DNA of the CDR3: TGTGCCAGCAGGATAACAGGGTTGTACGAGCAGTACTTC.

The chain joins TRBV9 to TRBJ1-2; tentatively, D is TRBD1 (6 bases). The germline V gene encodes CDR1 SGDLS and CDR2 YYNGEE. Trimming took 2 bases from V and 3 from J, leaving 8 bases between them. CDR3 size: 13 residues. The CDR3 DNA follows: TGTGCCAGCAGCGTCGGGACACACTATGGCTACACCTTC. Encoded protein: CASSVGTHYGYTF.

CDR3 in amino acids: CASRAGNFYEQYF. CDR3 sequence (DNA): TGTGCCAGCAGAGCGGGGAATTTTTACGAGCAGTACTTC. V usage is TRBV28 and J usage is TRBJ2-7, with 7 positions matching TRBD2. Per the germline V gene, CDR1 is MDHEN and CDR2 is SYDVKM. The CDR3 covers 13 residues. The V segment lost 6 bases and the J segment 4 bases; nucleotides outside the gene matches: 6.

The chain is built from TRBV7-9 and TRBJ2-1; D not certain. The germline V gene encodes CDR1 SEHNR and CDR2 FQNEAQ (reference sequence). CDR3 length equals 15 residues. Trimming removed 1 base at V and 8 bases at J, with 15 bases between. The DNA of the CDR3 is TGTGCCAGCAGCTTAGTGGCGGCCGCCTGGGATGAGCAGTTCTTC. Protein sequence: CASSLVAAAWDEQFF.

This clone has only a few counts. The rearrangement links TRBV6-5 to TRBJ1-5; the D gene is possibly TRBD1 (6 bases). CDR1 is MNHEY, CDR2 SVGAGI, per germline. CDR3 length equals 10 residues. The CDR3 sequence is CGTGNQPQHF. The CDR3 region has the DNA TGTGGAACAGGGAATCAGCCCCAGCATTTT.

The V and J genes are TRBV27 and TRBJ1-1; D is unclear. This CDR3 has 14 residues. Trimming cost V 6 bases and J 3 bases, with 14 bases left between them. CDR1 is MNHEY and CDR2 is SMNVEV in the germline V gene (reference sequence). The CDR3 sequence is CASSRGVGYTEAFF. In DNA form, the CDR3 reads TGTGCCAGCAGCCGGGGAGTGGGGTACACTGAAGCTTTCTTT.

This clone was seen a few times. The chain couples TRBV7-3 to TRBJ1-4; TRBD1 might be the D (5 bases). V lost 5 bases and J lost 6, with 16 bases in between. This CDR3 spans 15 amino acids. CDR1 is SGHTA and CDR2 is FQGTGA in the germline V gene. DNA of the CDR3: TGTGCCAGCAGCCGGGACCCCCGGGGGGATGAAAAACTGTTTTTT. Encoded protein: CASSRDPRGDEKLFF.

V and J are TRBV5-1 and TRBJ1-6; D call uncertain. The germline CDR1 and CDR2 sequences are SGHRS and YFSETQ. V lost 3 bases, J lost 5 bases, and 12 bases lay in between. The CDR3 length is 15 residues. CDR3 region: CASSSDRFNNSPLHF. The CDR3 DNA reads TGCGCCAGCAGCTCAGATCGCTTTAATAATTCACCCCTCCACTTT.

The chain is built from TRBV13 and TRBJ2-7; a possible D gene is TRBD2 (5 bases). V lost 2 bases to trimming and J lost 0 bases, with 11 bases between them. Per the germline V gene, CDR1 is PRHDT and CDR2 is FYEKMQ (reference sequence). CDR3 size: 15 residues. CDR3 nucleotide sequence: TGTGCCAGCAGCTTAAACGGGGAGAGCTCCTACGAGCAGTACTTC. Protein sequence: CASSLNGESSYEQYF.

This clone was recorded once. The rearrangement uses TRBV4-3 and TRBJ2-6; 8 nucleotides match TRBD1. Germline trimming cut 1 base from V and 4 bases from J; bases unmatched to any gene: 9. CDR3 size: 18 residues. CDR1 is LGHNA and CDR2 is YSLEER in the germline V gene. The CDR3 bases are TGCGCCAGCAGCCAAGTGGTGACAGGGGTGGTAGGGGCCAACGTCCTGACTTTC. Translation gives CASSQVVTGVVGANVLTF.

This clone showed up just a few times. V and J are TRBV7-2 and TRBJ1-2; D may be TRBD1 (5 bases). This CDR3 has 16 amino acids. With 5 bases removed from V and 4 bases from J, the gap between germline ends came to 20 bases. Looked up from germline, CDR1 is SGHTA and CDR2 is FQGNSA. The CDR3, as DNA: TGTGCCAGCAGCCTTAATACCGGGACTGTGACCTATGGCTACACCTTC. The encoded protein is CASSLNTGTVTYGYTF.

The J gene is TRBJ2-7, the V gene TRBV28, with 8 bases fitting TRBD1. Germline loops: CDR1 MDHEN, CDR2 SYDVKM. V lost 7 bases and J lost 2; bases outside the gene matches: 4. This CDR3 has 13 residues. The CDR3 nucleotides are TGTGCCAGCAAACAGGGGGATACCTACGAGCAGTACTTC. This encodes CASKQGDTYEQYF.

The gene calls are TRBV11-2 and TRBJ2-2; D is undetermined. V dropped 2 bases and J dropped 3 bases, with 10 bases sitting between them. Germline V gene lookup returns CDR1 SGHAT and CDR2 FQNNGV. This CDR3 has 15 amino acids. CDR3 amino acids: CASSLSLSYTGELFF. CDR3 sequence (DNA): TGTGCCAGCAGCTTATCACTATCTTACACCGGGGAGCTGTTTTTT.

This clone appeared a single time. The gene calls are TRBV27 and TRBJ2-5, with a tentative D call TRBD2 (6 bases). Near its end, the DNA agrees better with TRBJ2-7, so the J call may be wrong. There are 14 residues in the CDR3. Germline CDR1 is MNHEY and CDR2 is SMNVEV (reference sequence). This chain's CDR3 is CASSTPGLSYEQYF. CDR3 nucleotides: TGTGCCAGCAGTACCCCGGGACTTAGCTACGAGCAGTACTTC.

The V call is TRBV5-1, the J call TRBJ2-5, with D perhaps TRBD1 (5 bases). The germline gives CDR1 SGHRS, CDR2 YFSETQ. Trimming pared 7 bases from V and 4 bases from J, leaving 23 bases between. This CDR3 spans 16 amino acids. The CDR3, as DNA: TGCGCCAGCTCAACCGGGCAGGGAACATCCTCAGAGACCCAGTACTTC. It is translated as CASSTGQGTSSETQYF.

V gene TRBV6-5 combines with J gene TRBJ1-5; perhaps TRBD1 as D (6 bases). The CDR3 is 13 residues long. Between the trimmed V and J ends, which lost 6 bases and 4 bases, there was a span of 10 bases. CDR1 and CDR2 from the germline V gene are MNHEY and SVGAGI. CDR3 nucleotide sequence: TGTGCCAGCAGGGGGGGGGCGAATCAGCCCCAGCATTTT. Protein sequence: CASRGGANQPQHF.